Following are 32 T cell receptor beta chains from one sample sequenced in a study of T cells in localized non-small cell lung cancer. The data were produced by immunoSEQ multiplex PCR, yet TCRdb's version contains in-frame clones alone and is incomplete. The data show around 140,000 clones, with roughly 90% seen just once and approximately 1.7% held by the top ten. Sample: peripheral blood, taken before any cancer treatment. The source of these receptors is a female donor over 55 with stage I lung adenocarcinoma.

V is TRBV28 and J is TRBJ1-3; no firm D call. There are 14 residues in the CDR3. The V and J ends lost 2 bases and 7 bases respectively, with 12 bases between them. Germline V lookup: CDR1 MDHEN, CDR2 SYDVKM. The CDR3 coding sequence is TGTGCCAGCAGTTTAAGGCGGAATCCGAACACCATATATTTT. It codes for CASSLRRNPNTIYF. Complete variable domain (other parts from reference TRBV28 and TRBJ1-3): DVKVTQSSRYLVKRTGEKVFLECVQDMDHENMFWYRQDPGLGLRLIYFSYDVKMKEKGDIPEGYSVSREKKERFSLILESASTNQTSMYLCASSLRRNPNTIYFGEGSWLTVV.

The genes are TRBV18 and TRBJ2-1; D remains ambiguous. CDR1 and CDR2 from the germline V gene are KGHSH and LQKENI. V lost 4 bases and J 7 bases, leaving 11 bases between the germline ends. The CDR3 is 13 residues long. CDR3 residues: CASSQSLGNEQFF. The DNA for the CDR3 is TGTGCCAGCTCACAAAGTCTTGGGAATGAGCAGTTCTTC.

The DNA for the CDR3 is TGTGCCAGCAGTCCAGACAGAGTGATTGAAAAACTGTTTTTT. Translation gives CASSPDRVIEKLFF. V is TRBV28 and J is TRBJ1-4; maybe TRBD1 (5 bases). Per the germline V gene, CDR1 is MDHEN and CDR2 is SYDVKM. With 5 bases removed from V and 7 bases from J, the gap between germline ends came to 14 bases. The CDR3 is made up of 14 amino acids.

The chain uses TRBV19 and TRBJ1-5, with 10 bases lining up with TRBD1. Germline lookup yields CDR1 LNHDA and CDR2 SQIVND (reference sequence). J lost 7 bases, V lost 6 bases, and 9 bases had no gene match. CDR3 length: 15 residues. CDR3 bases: TGTGCCAGTAGGACGACAGGGGGCTCTTCGCAGCCCCAGCATTTT. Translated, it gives CASRTTGGSSQPQHF.

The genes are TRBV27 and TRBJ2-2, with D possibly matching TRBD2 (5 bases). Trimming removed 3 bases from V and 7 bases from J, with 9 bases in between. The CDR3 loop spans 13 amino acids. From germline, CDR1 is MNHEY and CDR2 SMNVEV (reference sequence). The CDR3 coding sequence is TGTGCCAGCAGTTTGAGGGTTAGCGGGGAGCTGTTTTTT. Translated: CASSLRVSGELFF.

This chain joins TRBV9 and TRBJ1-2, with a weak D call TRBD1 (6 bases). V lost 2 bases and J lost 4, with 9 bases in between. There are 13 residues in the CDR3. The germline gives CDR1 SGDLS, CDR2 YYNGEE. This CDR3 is CASSVTDSYGYTF. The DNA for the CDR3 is TGTGCCAGCAGCGTCACGGACAGCTATGGCTACACCTTC.

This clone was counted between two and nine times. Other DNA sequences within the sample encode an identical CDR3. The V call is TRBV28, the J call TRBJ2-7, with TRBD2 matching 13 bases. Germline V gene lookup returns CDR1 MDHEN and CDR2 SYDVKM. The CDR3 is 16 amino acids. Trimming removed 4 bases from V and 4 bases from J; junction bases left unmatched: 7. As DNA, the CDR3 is TGTGCCAGCAGTTCCCGACTAGCGGGAGGAGAATACGAGCAGTACTTC. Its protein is CASSSRLAGGEYEQYF. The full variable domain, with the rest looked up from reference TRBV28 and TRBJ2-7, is DVKVTQSSRYLVKRTGEKVFLECVQDMDHENMFWYRQDPGLGLRLIYFSYDVKMKEKGDIPEGYSVSREKKERFSLILESASTNQTSMYLCASSSRLAGGEYEQYFGPGTRLTVT.

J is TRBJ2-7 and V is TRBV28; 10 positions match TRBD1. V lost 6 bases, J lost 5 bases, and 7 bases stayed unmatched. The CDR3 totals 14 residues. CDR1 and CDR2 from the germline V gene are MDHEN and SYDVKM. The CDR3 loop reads CASRSDRGLDEQYF. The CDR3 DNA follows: TGTGCCAGCAGATCTGACAGGGGGCTAGACGAGCAGTACTTC.

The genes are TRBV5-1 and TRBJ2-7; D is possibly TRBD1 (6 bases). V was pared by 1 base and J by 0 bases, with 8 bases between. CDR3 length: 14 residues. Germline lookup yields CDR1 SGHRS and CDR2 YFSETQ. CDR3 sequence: CASSLIGGSYEQYF. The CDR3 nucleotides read TGCGCCAGCAGCTTGATAGGGGGCTCCTACGAGCAGTACTTC. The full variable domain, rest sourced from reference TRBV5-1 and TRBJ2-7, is KAGVTQTPRYLIKTRGQQVTLSCSPISGHRSVSWYQQTPGQGLQFLFEYFSETQRNKGNFPGRFSGRQFSNSRSEMNVSTLELGDSALYLCASSLIGGSYEQYFGPGTRLTVT.

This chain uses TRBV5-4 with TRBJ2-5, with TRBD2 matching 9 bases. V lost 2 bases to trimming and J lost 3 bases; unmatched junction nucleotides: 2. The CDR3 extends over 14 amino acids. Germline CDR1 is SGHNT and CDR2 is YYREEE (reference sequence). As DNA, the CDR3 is TGTGCCAGCAGCTTTGGACTAGCGAAAGAGACCCAGTACTTC. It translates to CASSFGLAKETQYF. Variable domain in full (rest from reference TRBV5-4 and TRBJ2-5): ETGVTQSPTHLIKTRGQQVTLRCSSQSGHNTVSWYQQALGQGPQFIFQYYREEENGRGNFPPRFSGLQFPNYSSELNVNALELDDSALYLCASSFGLAKETQYFGPGTRLLVL.

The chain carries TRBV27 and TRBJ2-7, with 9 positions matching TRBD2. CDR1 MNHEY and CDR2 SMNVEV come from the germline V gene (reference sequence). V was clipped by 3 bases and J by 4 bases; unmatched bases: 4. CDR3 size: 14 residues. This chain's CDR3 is CASSFTAGGYEQYF. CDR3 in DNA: TGTGCCAGCAGTTTCACAGCGGGAGGTTACGAGCAGTACTTC.

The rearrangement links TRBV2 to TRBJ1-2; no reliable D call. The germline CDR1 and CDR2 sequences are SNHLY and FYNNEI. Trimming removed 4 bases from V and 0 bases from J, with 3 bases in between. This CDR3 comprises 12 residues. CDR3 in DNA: TGTGCCAGCAGTGGAACTAACTATGGCTACACCTTC. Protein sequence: CASSGTNYGYTF. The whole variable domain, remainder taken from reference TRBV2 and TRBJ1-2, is EPEVTQTPSHQVTQMGQEVILRCVPISNHLYFYWYRQILGQKVEFLVSFYNNEISEKSEIFDDQFSVERPDGSNFTLKIRSTKLEDSAMYFCASSGTNYGYTFGSGTRLTVV.

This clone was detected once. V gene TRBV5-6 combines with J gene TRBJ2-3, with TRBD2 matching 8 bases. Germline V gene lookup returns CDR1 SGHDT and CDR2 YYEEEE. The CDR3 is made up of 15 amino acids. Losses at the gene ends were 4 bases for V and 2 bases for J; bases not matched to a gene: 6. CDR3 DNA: TGTGCCAGCAGCCCGCAGCGGGAGCCCACAGATACGCAGTATTTT. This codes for CASSPQREPTDTQYF.

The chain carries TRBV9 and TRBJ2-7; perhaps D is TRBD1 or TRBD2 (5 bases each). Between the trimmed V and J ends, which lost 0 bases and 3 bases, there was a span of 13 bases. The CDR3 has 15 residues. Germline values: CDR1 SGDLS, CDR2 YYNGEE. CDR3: CASSVEPGAVYEQYF. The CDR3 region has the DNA TGTGCCAGCAGCGTAGAACCCGGGGCGGTCTACGAGCAGTACTTC.

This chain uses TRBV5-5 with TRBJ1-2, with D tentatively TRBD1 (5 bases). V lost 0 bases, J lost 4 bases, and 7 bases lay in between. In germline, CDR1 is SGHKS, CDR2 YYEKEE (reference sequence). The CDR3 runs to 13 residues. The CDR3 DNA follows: TGTGCCAGCAGCTTGGACAGGATCTATGGCTACACCTTC. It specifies CASSLDRIYGYTF.

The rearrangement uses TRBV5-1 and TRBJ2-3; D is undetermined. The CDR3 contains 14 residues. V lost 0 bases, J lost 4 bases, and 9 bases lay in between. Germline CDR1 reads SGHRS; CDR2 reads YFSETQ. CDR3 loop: CASSLGAGSDTQYF. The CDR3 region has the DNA TGCGCCAGCAGCTTGGGGGCCGGATCAGATACGCAGTATTTT.

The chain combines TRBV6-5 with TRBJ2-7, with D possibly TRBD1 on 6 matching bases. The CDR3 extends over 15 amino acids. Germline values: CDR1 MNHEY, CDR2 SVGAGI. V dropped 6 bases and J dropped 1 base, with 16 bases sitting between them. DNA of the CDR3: TGTGCCAGCAGCCTCAACATACAGGGATCCTACGAGCAGTACTTC. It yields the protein CASSLNIQGSYEQYF.

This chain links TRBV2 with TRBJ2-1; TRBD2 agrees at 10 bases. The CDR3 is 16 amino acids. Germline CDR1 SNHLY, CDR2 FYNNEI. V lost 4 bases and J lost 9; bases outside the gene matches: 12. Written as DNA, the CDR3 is TGTGCCAGCAGTGTAGGCCTAGCGGGAGTAAGGGGTGAGCAGTTCTTC. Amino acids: CASSVGLAGVRGEQFF.

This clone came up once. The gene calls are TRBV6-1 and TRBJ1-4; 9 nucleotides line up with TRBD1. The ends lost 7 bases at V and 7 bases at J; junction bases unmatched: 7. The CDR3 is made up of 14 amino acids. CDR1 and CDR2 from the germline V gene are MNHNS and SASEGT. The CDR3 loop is CASTDRGIFEKLFF. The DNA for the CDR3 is TGTGCCAGCACTGACAGGGGGATCTTTGAAAAACTGTTTTTT.

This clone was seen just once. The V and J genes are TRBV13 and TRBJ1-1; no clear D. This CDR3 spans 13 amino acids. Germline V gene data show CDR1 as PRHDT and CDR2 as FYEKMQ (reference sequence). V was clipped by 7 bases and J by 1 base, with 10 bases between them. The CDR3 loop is CASTSGSNTEAFF. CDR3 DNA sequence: TGTGCCAGCACTTCGGGGTCGAACACTGAAGCTTTCTTT.

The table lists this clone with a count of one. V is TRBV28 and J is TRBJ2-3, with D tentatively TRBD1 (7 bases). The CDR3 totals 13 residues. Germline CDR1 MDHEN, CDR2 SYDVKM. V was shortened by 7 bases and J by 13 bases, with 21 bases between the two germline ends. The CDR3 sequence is CASTPPSDRREYF. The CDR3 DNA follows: TGTGCCAGCACTCCCCCTTCGGACAGGAGGGAGTATTTT.

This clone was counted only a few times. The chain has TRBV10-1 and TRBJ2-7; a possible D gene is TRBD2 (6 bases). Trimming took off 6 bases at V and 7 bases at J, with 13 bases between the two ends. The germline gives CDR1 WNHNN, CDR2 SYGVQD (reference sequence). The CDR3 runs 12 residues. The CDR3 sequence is CASSGDAGEQYF. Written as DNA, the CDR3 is TGCGCCAGCAGCGGGGATGCGGGAGAGCAGTACTTC.

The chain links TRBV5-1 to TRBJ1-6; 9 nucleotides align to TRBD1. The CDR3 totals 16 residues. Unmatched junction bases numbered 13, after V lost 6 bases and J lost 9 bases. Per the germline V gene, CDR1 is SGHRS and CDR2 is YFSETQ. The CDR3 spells CASTPLGGQGSSPLHF. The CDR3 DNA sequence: TGCGCCAGCACTCCTTTAGGGGGACAGGGTTCTTCACCCCTCCACTTT.

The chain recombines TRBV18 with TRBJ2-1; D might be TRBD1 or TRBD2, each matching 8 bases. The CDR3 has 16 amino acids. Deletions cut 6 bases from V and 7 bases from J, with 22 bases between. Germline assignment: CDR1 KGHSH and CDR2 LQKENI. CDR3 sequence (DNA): TGTGCCAGCTCGGGGACAGGACTAGCCAATCCGAATGAGCAGTTCTTC. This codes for CASSGTGLANPNEQFF.

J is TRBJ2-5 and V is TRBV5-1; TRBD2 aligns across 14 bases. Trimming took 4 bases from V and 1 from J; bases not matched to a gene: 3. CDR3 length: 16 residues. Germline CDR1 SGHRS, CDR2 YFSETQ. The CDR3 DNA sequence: TGCGCCAGCAGCATAGGACTAGCGGGAGGCCAAGAGACCCAGTACTTC. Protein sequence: CASSIGLAGGQETQYF.

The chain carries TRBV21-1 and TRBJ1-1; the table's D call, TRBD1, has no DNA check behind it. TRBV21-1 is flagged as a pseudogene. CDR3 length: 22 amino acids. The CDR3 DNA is TGTGCCAGCAGCAAAGGAGGGCGGGACAGGGGCGCTGCGGCATTCATGAACACTGAAGCTTTCTTT. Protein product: CASSKGGRDRGAAAFMNTEAFF.

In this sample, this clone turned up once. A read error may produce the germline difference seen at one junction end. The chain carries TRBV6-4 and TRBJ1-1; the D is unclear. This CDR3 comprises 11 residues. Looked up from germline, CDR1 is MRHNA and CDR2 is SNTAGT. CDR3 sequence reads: CASIDWREAFF. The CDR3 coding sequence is TGTGCCAGCATTGACTGGAGGGAAGCTTTCTTT.

In nucleotides, the CDR3 is TGTGCCAGCAGTTTATGGGGCTATGGCTACACCTTC. It yields the protein CASSLWGYGYTF. The chain combines TRBV28 with TRBJ1-2, with D hard to call. The CDR3 length is 12 residues. Germline CDR1 MDHEN, CDR2 SYDVKM. Trimming pared 0 bases from V and 4 bases from J, leaving 3 bases between.

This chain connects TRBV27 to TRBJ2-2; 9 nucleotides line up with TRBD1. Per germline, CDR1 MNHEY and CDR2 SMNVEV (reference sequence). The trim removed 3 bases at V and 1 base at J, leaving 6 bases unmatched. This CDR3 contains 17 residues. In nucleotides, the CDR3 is TGTGCCAGCAGTTTGTTCGGACAGGGGTTGAACACCGGGGAGCTGTTTTTT. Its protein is CASSLFGQGLNTGELFF.

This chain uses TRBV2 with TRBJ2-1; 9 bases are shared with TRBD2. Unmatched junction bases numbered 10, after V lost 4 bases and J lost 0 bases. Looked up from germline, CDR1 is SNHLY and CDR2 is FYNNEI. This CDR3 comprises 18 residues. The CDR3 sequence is CASSVRTSAMSSYNEQFF. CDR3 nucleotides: TGTGCCAGCAGTGTGAGGACTAGCGCCATGAGCTCCTACAATGAGCAGTTCTTC.

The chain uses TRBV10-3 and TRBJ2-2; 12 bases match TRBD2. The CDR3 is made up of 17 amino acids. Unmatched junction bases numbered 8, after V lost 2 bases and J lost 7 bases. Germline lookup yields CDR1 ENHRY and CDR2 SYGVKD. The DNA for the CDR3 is TGTGCCATCAGTGAGCCTGCTAGCGGGAGGGTTGTCGGGGAGCTGTTTTTT. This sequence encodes CAISEPASGRVVGELFF.

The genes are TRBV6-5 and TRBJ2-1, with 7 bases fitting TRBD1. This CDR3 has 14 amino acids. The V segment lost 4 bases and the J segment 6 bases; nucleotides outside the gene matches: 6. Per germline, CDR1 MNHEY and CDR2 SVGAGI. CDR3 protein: CASSSQQGINEQFF. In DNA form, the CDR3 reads TGTGCCAGCAGTTCCCAACAGGGGATCAATGAGCAGTTCTTC.